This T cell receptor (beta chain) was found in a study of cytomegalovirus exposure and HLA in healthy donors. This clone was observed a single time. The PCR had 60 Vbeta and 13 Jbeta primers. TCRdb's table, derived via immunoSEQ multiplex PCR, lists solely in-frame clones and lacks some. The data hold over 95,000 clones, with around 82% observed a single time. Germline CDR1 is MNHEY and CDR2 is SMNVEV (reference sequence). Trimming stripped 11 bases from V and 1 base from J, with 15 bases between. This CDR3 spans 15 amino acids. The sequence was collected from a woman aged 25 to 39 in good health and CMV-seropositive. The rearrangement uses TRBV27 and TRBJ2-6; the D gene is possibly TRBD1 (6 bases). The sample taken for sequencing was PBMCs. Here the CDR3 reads CASAAGVSGANVLTF. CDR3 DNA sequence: TGTGCCTCCGCGGCAGGGGTATCTGGGGCCAACGTCCTGACTTTC.